The 17 T cell receptor beta chains below were found in one sample sequenced in a study of T cells after yellow fever vaccination. TCRdb fed the 5' RACE reads into MiXCR, producing one record per CDR3 protein. The sample has over 300,000 distinct CDR3 sequences, over 4% seen once. The source material was PBMCs, sampled 5 days after the yellow fever booster vaccination. These receptors came from a man aged 18 to 30 who received the YFV17D yellow fever vaccine.

V is TRBV18 and J is TRBJ2-5; D gene uncertain. Trimming cost V 3 bases and J 2 bases, with 19 bases left between them. The CDR3 is 17 residues long. Germline V gene lookup returns CDR1 KGHSH and CDR2 LQKENI. CDR3: CASSPYDPRSEQETQYF. Here the CDR3 DNA reads TGTGCCAGCTCACCTTATGATCCGAGATCAGAACAAGAGACCCAGTACTTC.

V usage is TRBV20-1 and J usage is TRBJ1-5, with D unclear. Germline assignment: CDR1 DFQATT and CDR2 SNEGSKA (reference sequence). The CDR3 is 15 amino acids. Trimming left V 0 bases short and J 0 bases short, with 9 bases between. CDR3 nucleotide sequence: TGCAGTGCTAGAGATATGGCGGCTAGCAATCAGCCCCAGCATTTT. Protein: CSARDMAASNQPQHF.

This clonotype was seen a handful of times. V usage is TRBV7-3 and J usage is TRBJ2-2, with D possibly being TRBD1 (7 bases). This CDR3 is built from 15 residues. Per germline, CDR1 SGHTA and CDR2 FQGTGA. Between the trimmed V and J ends, which lost 6 bases and 5 bases, there was a span of 16 bases. This CDR3 reads CASRPQTGRTGELFF. In nucleotides, the CDR3 is TGTGCCAGCAGACCCCAGACAGGGAGGACCGGGGAGCTGTTTTTT. The full variable domain, completed using reference TRBV7-3 and TRBJ2-2, is GAGVSQTPSNKVTEKGKYVELRCDPISGHTALYWYRQSLGQGPEFLIYFQGTGAADDSGLPNDRFFAVRPEGSVSTLKIQRTERGDSAVYLCASRPQTGRTGELFFGEGSRLTVL.

In this sample, this clonotype turned up many times. The V gene is TRBV5-1, the J gene TRBJ1-1; weak D call: TRBD1 (6 bases). CDR3 size: 14 residues. Germline CDR1 and CDR2: SGHRS and YFSETQ. V was shortened by 5 bases and J by 1 base, with 12 bases between the two germline ends. The CDR3 DNA reads TGCGCCAGCAGGGCGGGACACCAGAACACTGAAGCTTTCTTT. Residues: CASRAGHQNTEAFF.

The rearrangement joins TRBV6-5 to TRBJ1-3, with D maybe TRBD1 (6 bases). V gave up 1 base and J gave up 3 bases, with 13 bases separating them. The CDR3 is 16 amino acids. The germline CDR1 and CDR2 sequences are MNHEY and SVGAGI. The chain's CDR3 is CASSYYQGRRGNTIYF. In DNA, the CDR3 is TGTGCCAGCAGTTACTACCAGGGGAGGCGTGGAAACACCATATATTTT.

DNA for the CDR3: TGTGCCACCCTGCGGGCAACTATGAACACTGAAGCTTTCTTT. Translated, it gives CATLRATMNTEAFF. J is TRBJ1-1 and V is TRBV7-9; D is ambiguous. Germline-derived CDR1 and CDR2 are SEHNR and FQNEAQ (reference sequence). The V and J ends lost 10 bases and 0 bases respectively, with 15 bases between them. The CDR3 is 14 amino acids.

This clonotype was picked up many times. The J gene is TRBJ2-1, the V gene TRBV3-1; 8 bases match TRBD1. CDR3 length: 16 amino acids. V was pared by 4 bases and J by 0 bases, with 5 bases of the junction left unmatched. From germline, CDR1 is LGHDT and CDR2 YNNKEL (reference sequence). The CDR3: CASSLTGQASYNEQFF. CDR3 in DNA: TGTGCCAGCAGCCTAACGGGACAGGCCTCCTACAATGAGCAGTTCTTC.

The chain couples TRBV10-3 to TRBJ2-1; 11 nucleotides match TRBD2. The J segment lost 3 bases and the V segment lost 0 bases, leaving 7 bases of the junction unmatched. CDR3 length: 18 amino acids. CDR1 is ENHRY, CDR2 SYGVKD, per germline. CDR3: CAISESGSSGGSYNEQFF. The DNA of the CDR3 is TGTGCCATCAGTGAGTCGGGGTCTAGCGGGGGGAGCTACAATGAGCAGTTCTTC.

The chain has TRBV10-3 and TRBJ2-1; 7 positions agree with TRBD1. The V gene end was trimmed by 6 bases and the J gene end by 3 bases; junction bases not matched to a gene: 5. The CDR3 spans 14 residues. Per germline, CDR1 ENHRY and CDR2 SYGVKD. The CDR3 loop is CAIRRDSFYNEQFF. The DNA for the CDR3 is TGTGCCATCAGGAGGGACAGTTTCTACAATGAGCAGTTCTTC.

This clonotype was counted between two and nine times. This chain joins TRBV20-1 and TRBJ2-2; D may match TRBD1 or TRBD2 (5 bases each). V lost 6 bases to trimming and J lost 7 bases, with 15 bases between them. CDR1 and CDR2 from the germline V gene are DFQATT and SNEGSKA (reference sequence). CDR3 length: 13 amino acids. The CDR3: CSAPGTSGGELFF. DNA for the CDR3: TGCAGTGCACCCGGGACCTCCGGCGGGGAGCTGTTTTTT.

The V call is TRBV5-5, the J call TRBJ1-3; D is uncertain. Looked up from germline, CDR1 is SGHKS and CDR2 is YYEKEE (reference sequence). Trimming cost V 7 bases and J 8 bases, with 16 bases left between them. The CDR3 runs 13 residues. CDR3 sequence reads: CASAEEYFDTIYF. The CDR3 coding sequence is TGTGCCAGCGCCGAAGAGTACTTCGACACCATATATTTT.

This clonotype has only a few counts. The V call is TRBV10-3, the J call TRBJ2-5; tentatively, D is TRBD1 (6 bases). V was clipped by 4 bases and J by 3 bases, with 12 bases between them. The CDR3 contains 14 residues. Germline CDR1 ENHRY, CDR2 SYGVKD. The CDR3 bases are TGTGCCATCAGTGGCTCAGGGGTTGAAGAGACCCAGTACTTC. This encodes CAISGSGVEETQYF.

This clonotype was seen ten or more times. V and J are TRBV25-1 and TRBJ2-7, with 8 bases lining up with TRBD1. The CDR3 covers 15 residues. The germline V gene has CDR1 MGHDK and CDR2 SYGVNS. V gave up 2 bases and J gave up 4 bases; unmatched junction bases: 7. The CDR3 nucleotides read TGTGCCAGCAGTGAAGGTAACAGGGGGGTGTACGAGCAGTACTTC. It is translated as CASSEGNRGVYEQYF.

This chain uses TRBV6-5 with TRBJ2-3; 8 bases line up with TRBD1. Germline V lookup: CDR1 MNHEY, CDR2 SVGAGI. The CDR3 sequence is 15 residues long. With V trimmed by 5 bases and J by 1 base, 5 bases remained unmatched. The CDR3 loop reads CASSDRGSGTDTQYF. CDR3 bases: TGTGCCAGCAGTGACAGGGGCAGCGGCACAGATACGCAGTATTTT.

This chain joins TRBV5-4 and TRBJ2-4; D is perhaps TRBD1 or TRBD2 (5 bases each). Germline V CDR1 and CDR2: SGHNT, YYREEE (reference sequence). The germline V and J ends were trimmed by 0 bases and 6 bases, with 13 bases remaining between them. The CDR3 is made up of 15 amino acids. The CDR3 coding sequence is TGTGCCAGCAGCTTGGTTCAGGGACCGATAAACATTCAGTACTTC. Translated: CASSLVQGPINIQYF.

This clonotype was found many times. This sequence joins TRBV29-1 and TRBJ1-1; TRBD1 might be the D (5 bases). Looked up from germline, CDR1 is SQVTM and CDR2 is ANQGSEA. V was cut by 4 bases and J by 6 bases, with 12 bases left in between. This CDR3 has 12 amino acids. In nucleotides, the CDR3 is TGCAGCGTTGTAGGCCGGGGCGCTGAAGCTTTCTTT. Translation: CSVVGRGAEAFF.

V gene TRBV7-2 combines with J gene TRBJ1-6; D perhaps matches TRBD1 (6 bases). Trimming removed 5 bases at V and 12 bases at J, with 17 bases between. The germline gives CDR1 SGHTA, CDR2 FQGNSA. This CDR3 comprises 14 residues. Here the CDR3 DNA reads TGTGCCAGCAGCCCTGGGGGCAGGGCAGAACCCCTCCACTTT. Translating gives CASSPGGRAEPLHF.